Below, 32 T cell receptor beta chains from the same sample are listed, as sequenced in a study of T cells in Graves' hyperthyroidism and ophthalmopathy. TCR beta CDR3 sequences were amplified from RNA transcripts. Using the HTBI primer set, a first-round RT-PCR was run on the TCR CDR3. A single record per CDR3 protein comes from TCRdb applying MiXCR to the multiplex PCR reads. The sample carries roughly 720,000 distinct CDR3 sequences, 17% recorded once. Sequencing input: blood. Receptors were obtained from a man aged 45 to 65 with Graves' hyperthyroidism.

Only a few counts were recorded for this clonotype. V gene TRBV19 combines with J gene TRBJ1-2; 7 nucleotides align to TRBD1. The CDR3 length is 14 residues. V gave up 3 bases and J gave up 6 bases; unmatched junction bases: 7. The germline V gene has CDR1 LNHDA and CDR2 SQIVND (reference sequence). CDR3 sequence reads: CASSIWTGRDGYTF. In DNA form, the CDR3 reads TGTGCCAGTAGTATCTGGACAGGACGGGATGGCTACACCTTC.

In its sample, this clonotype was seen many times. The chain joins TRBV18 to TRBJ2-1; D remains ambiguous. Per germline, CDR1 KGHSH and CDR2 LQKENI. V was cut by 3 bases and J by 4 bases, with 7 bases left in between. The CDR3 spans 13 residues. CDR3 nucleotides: TGTGCCAGCTCACCGTCCAGGTACAATGAGCAGTTCTTC. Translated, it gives CASSPSRYNEQFF.

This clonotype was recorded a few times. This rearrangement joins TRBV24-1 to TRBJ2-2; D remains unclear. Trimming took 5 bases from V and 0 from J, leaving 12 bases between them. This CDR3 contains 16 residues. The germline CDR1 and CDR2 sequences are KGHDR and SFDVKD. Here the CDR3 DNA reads TGTGCCACCAGTGTTCAAAGAGCATCGAACACCGGGGAGCTGTTTTTT. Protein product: CATSVQRASNTGELFF.

CDR3 DNA sequence: TGTGCCAGCCAGGCCGGGACAGGCTACGAGCAGTACTTC. Translation: CASQAGTGYEQYF. The chain joins TRBV18 to TRBJ2-7; 8 nucleotides line up with TRBD1. Trimming took 8 bases from V and 3 from J; bases not matched to a gene: 6. Germline V gives CDR1 KGHSH, CDR2 LQKENI. CDR3 size: 13 residues.

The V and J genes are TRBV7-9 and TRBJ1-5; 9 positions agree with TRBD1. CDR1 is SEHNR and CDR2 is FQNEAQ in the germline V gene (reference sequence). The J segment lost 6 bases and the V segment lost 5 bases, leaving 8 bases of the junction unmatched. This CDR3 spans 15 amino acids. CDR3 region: CASSTPTGGLQPQHF. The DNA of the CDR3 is TGTGCCAGCAGCACTCCGACAGGGGGACTTCAGCCCCAGCATTTT.

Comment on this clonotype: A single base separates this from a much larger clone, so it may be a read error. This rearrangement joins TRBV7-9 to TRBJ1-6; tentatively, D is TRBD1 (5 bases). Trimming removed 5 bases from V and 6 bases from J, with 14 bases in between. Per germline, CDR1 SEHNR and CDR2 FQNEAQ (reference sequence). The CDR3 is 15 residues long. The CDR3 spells CASSRETALNSPLHF. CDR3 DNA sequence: TGTGCCAGCAGCCGCGAGACAGCTCTTAATTCACCCCTCCACTTT.

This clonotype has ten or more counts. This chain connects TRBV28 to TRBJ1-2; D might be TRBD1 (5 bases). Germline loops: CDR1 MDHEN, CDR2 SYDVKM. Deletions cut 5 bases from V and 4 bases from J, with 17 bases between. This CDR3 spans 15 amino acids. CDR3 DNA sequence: TGTGCCAGCAGTACCTGGGGGGACGGCGGCTATGGCTACACCTTC. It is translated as CASSTWGDGGYGYTF.

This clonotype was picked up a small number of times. The CDR3 DNA reads TGCGCCAGCAGCCTGACGGTCGGGAACCAAGAGACCCAGTACTTC. Translating gives CASSLTVGNQETQYF. This chain connects TRBV5-1 to TRBJ2-5; a possible D gene is TRBD2 (5 bases). V lost 4 bases and J lost 0, with 13 bases in between. The CDR3 is 15 residues long. Germline assignment: CDR1 SGHRS and CDR2 YFSETQ.

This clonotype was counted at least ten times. CDR3 bases: TGTGCCAGCAGGGCGGGAGGGGGCGTCGACTATGGCTACACCTTC. Its protein product is CASRAGGGVDYGYTF. J is TRBJ1-2 and V is TRBV2; 7 bases match TRBD1. CDR1 and CDR2 (germline): SNHLY, FYNNEI. The length of the CDR3 is 15 residues. Unmatched junction bases numbered 10, after V lost 6 bases and J lost 3 bases.

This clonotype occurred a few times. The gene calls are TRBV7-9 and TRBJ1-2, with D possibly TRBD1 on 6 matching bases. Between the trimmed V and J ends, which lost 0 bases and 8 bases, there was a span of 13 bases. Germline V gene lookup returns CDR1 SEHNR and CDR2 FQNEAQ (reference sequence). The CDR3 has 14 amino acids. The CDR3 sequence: CASSLADSPQGYTF. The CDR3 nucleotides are TGTGCCAGCAGCTTAGCGGACAGTCCTCAAGGCTACACCTTC.

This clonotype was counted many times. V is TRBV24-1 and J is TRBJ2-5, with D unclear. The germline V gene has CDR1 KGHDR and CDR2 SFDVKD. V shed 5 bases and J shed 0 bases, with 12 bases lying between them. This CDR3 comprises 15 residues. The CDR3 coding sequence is TGTGCCACCAGTGCCACGGGCGAGTACCAAGAGACCCAGTACTTC. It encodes CATSATGEYQETQYF.

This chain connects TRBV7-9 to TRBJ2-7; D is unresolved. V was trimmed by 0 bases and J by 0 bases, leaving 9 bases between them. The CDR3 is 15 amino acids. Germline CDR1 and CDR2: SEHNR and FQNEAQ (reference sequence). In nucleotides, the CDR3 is TGTGCCAGCAGCTTAGCGACTTTCAGCTCCTACGAGCAGTACTTC. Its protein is CASSLATFSSYEQYF.

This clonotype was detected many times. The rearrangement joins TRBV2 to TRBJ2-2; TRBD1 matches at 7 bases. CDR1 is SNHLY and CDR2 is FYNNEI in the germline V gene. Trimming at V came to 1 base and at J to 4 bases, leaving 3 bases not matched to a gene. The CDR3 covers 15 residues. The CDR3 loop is CASSEDRGGTGELFF. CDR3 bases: TGTGCCAGCAGTGAAGACAGGGGTGGCACCGGGGAGCTGTTTTTT.

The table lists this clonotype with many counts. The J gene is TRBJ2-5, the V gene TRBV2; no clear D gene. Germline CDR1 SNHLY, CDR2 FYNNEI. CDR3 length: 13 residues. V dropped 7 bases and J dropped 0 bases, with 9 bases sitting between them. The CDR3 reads CASNPEYQETQYF. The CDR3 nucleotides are TGTGCCAGCAACCCAGAGTACCAAGAGACCCAGTACTTC.

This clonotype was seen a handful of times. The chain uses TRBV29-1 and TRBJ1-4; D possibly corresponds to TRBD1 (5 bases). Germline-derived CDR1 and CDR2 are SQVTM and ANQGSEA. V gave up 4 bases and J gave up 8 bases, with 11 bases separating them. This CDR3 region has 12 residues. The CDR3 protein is CSVAGGFEKLFF. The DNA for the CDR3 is TGCAGCGTTGCCGGGGGGTTCGAAAAACTGTTTTTT.

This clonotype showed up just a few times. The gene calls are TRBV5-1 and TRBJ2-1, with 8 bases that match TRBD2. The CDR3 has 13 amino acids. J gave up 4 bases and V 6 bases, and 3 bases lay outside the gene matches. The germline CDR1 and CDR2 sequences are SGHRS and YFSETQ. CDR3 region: CASNSGVYNEQFF. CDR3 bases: TGCGCCAGCAATAGCGGGGTTTACAATGAGCAGTTCTTC.

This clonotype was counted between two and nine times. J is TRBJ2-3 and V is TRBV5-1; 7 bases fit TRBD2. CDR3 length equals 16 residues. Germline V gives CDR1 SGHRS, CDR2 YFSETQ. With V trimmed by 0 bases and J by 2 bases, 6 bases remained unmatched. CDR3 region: CASSLVGGSITDTQYF. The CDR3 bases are TGCGCCAGCAGCTTGGTCGGCGGGAGCATCACAGATACGCAGTATTTT.

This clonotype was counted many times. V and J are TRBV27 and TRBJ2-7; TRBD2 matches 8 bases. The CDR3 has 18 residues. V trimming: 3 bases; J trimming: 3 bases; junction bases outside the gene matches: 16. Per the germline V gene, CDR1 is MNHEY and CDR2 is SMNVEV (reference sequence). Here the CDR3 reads CASSFPGLGRERGYEQYF. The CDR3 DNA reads TGTGCCAGCAGTTTCCCGGGACTAGGAAGGGAGCGTGGCTACGAGCAGTACTTC.

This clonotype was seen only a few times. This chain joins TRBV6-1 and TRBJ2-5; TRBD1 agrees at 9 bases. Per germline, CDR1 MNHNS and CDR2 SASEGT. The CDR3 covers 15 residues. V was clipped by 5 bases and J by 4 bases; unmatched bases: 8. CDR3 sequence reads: CASSKDRGVRETQYF. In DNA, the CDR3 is TGTGCCAGCAGTAAGGACAGGGGAGTGAGAGAGACCCAGTACTTC.

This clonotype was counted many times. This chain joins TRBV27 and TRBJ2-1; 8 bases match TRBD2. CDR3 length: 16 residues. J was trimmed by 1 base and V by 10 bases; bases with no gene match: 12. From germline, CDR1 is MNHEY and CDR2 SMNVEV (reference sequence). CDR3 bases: TGTGCCACCTCCCAGCGGCCTAGCGGGTCCTACAATGAGCAGTTCTTC. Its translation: CATSQRPSGSYNEQFF.

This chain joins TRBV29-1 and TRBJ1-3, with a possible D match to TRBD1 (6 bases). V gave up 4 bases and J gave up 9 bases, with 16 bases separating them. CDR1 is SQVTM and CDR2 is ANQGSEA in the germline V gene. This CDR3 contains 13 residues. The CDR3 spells CSVAGTFESTIYF. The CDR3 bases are TGCAGCGTTGCCGGGACATTCGAAAGCACCATATATTTT.

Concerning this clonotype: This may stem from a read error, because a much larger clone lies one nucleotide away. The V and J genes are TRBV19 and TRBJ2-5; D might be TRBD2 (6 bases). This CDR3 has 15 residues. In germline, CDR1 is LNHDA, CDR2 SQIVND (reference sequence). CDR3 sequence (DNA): TGTGCCAGTAGTAACGTGGGAGCGGGCCAAGAGACCCGGTACTTC. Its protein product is CASSNVGAGQETRYF.

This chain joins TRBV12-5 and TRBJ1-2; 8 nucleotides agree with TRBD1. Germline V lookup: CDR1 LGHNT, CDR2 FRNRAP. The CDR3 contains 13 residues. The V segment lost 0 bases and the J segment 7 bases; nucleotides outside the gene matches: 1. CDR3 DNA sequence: TGTGCTAGTGGTTTGGTGGACAGGGTTGGCTACACCTTC. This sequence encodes CASGLVDRVGYTF.

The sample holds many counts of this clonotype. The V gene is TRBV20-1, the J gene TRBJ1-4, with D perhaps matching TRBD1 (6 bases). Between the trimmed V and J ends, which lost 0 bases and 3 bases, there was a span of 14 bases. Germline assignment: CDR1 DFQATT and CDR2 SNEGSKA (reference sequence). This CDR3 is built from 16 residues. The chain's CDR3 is CSAREVTGSPNEKLFF. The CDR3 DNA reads TGCAGTGCTAGAGAGGTGACAGGCTCGCCTAATGAAAAACTGTTTTTT.

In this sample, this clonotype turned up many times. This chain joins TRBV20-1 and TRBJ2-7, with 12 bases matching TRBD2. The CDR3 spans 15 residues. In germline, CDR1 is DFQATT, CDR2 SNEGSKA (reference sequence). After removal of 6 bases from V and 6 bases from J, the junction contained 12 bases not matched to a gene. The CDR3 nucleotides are TGCAGTGCCCCGACTAGCGGGAGCGTTAGCGCCGAGCAGTACTTC. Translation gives CSAPTSGSVSAEQYF.

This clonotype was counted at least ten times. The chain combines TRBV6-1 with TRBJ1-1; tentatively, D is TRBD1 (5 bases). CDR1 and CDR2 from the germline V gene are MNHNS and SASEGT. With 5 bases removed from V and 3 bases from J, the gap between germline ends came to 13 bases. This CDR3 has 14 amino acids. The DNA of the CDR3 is TGTGCCAGCAGTTATTCAGGGCGGCACACTGAAGCTTTCTTT. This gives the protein CASSYSGRHTEAFF.

This CDR3 reads CATSQGTSGRAYEQYF. The DNA of the CDR3 is TGTGCCACCAGTCAAGGGACTAGCGGGAGAGCCTACGAGCAGTACTTC. The chain recombines TRBV24-1 with TRBJ2-7, with 14 nucleotides matching TRBD2. The trim removed 6 bases at V and 2 bases at J, leaving 5 bases unmatched. There are 16 residues in the CDR3. In germline, CDR1 is KGHDR, CDR2 SFDVKD.

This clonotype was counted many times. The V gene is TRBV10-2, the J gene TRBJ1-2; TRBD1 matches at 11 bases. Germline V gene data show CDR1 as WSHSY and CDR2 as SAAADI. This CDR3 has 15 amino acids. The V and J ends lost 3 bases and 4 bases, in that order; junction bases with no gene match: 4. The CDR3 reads CASSDGQGAIYGYTF. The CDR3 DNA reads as TGCGCCAGCAGTGACGGACAGGGGGCCATCTATGGCTACACCTTC.

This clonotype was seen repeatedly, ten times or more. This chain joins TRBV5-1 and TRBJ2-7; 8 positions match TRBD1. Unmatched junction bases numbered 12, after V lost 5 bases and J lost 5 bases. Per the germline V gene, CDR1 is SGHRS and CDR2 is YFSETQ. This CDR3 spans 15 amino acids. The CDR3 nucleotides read TGCGCCAGCAGTTCTATTCCGGGACAGGTCGACGAGCAGTACTTC. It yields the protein CASSSIPGQVDEQYF.

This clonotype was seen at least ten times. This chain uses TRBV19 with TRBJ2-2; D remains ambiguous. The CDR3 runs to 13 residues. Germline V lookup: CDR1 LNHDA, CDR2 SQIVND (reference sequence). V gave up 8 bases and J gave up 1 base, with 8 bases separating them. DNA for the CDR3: TGTGCCAGTTCTAGGCAGAACACCGGGGAGCTGTTTTTT. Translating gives CASSRQNTGELFF.

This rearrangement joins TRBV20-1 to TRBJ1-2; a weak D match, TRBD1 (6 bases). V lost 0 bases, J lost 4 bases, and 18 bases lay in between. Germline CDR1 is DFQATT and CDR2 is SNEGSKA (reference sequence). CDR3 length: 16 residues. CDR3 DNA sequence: TGCAGTGCTAGAGATTTTAGGGCAGGGGAGGCCTATGGCTACACCTTC. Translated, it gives CSARDFRAGEAYGYTF.

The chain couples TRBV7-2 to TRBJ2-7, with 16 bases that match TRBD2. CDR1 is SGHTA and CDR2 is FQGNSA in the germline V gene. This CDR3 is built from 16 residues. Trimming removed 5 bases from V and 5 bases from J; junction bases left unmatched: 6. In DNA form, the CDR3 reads TGTGCCAGCAGCCCGGGACTAGCGGGGGGGGTGGACGAGCAGTACTTC. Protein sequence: CASSPGLAGGVDEQYF.